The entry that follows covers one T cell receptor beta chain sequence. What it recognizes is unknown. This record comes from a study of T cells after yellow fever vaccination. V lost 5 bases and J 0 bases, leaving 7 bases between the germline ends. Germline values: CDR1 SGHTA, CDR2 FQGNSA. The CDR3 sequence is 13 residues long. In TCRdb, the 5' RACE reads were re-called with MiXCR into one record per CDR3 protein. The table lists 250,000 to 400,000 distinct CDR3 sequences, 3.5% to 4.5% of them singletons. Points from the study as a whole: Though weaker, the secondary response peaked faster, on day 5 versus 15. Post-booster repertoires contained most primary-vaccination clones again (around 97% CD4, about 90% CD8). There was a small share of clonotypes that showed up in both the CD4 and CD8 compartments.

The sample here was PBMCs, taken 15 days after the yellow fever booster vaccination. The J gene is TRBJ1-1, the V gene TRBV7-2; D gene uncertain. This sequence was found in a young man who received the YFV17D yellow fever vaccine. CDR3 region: CASSVSLNTEAFF. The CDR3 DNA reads TGTGCCAGCAGCGTCAGTCTGAACACTGAAGCTTTCTTT.